A selection of T cell receptor beta chains follows, all from one sample in a study of T-cell reconstitution after alpha-beta-depleted transplantation in children. A single record per CDR3 protein comes from TCRdb applying MiXCR to the PCR reads. The table includes about 400,000 distinct CDR3 sequences, about an eighth detected once. The specimen was PBMCs, collected from the stem cell graft. These receptors were taken from a human donor who donated a stem cell graft to a child with Fanconi anemia. Both conserved end residues are part of each CDR3. Each record gives: V gene, CDR3 length, clone size, D gene, J gene, CDR3 protein, CDR3 DNA. D genes are given only for firm matches. Some rows have no size entry. The others give once, few or many, or a class for an expanded clone.

TRBV5-1,15,NA,TRBD1,TRBJ1-1,CASSLAGRQGTEAFF,TGCGCCAGCAGCTTGGCCGGGAGACAGGGAACTGAAGCTTTCTTT
TRBV12-3/TRBV12-4,14,many,NA,TRBJ1-6,CASSLTGGLSPLHF,TGTGCCAGCAGTTTAACCGGGGGTCTATCACCCCTCCACTTT
TRBV29-1,17,many,NA,TRBJ1-1,CSVENTERSLLGTEAFF,TGCAGCGTTGAAAACACGGAACGGAGCCTTCTAGGGACTGAAGCTTTCTTT
TRBV18,15,NA,TRBD2,TRBJ2-3,CASSLSAGDTDTQYF,TGTGCCAGCTCACTGAGTGCGGGGGACACAGATACGCAGTATTTT
TRBV20-1,11,once,NA,TRBJ2-3,CSARREDTQYF,TGCAGTGCTAGGCGTGAAGATACGCAGTATTTT
TRBV5-1,15,NA,TRBD2,TRBJ2-3,CASSGGTSWGDTQYF,TGCGCCAGCAGCGGCGGGACTAGCTGGGGAGATACGCAGTATTTT
TRBV20-1,14,NA,NA,TRBJ1-1,CSARVTGMNTEAFF,TGCAGTGCTAGAGTAACAGGGATGAACACTGAAGCTTTCTTT
TRBV9,17,NA,NA,TRBJ2-2,CASSVVGQFANTGELFF,TGTGCCAGCAGCGTAGTAGGGCAGTTCGCGAACACCGGGGAGCTGTTTTTT
TRBV5-5,15,few,TRBD1,TRBJ1-2,CASSSLDRGRDGYTF,TGTGCCAGCAGCTCCTTGGACAGGGGGCGCGATGGCTACACCTTC
TRBV11-2,14,NA,NA,TRBJ2-1,CASSILSGGGGQFF,TGTGCCAGCAGCATACTATCGGGGGGCGGTGGGCAGTTCTTC
TRBV7-8,13,NA,NA,TRBJ1-1,CASSLVPRAEAFF,TGTGCCAGCAGCTTAGTGCCGAGGGCTGAAGCTTTCTTT
TRBV6-1,13,few,NA,TRBJ1-6,CASSRGFNSPLHF,TGTGCCAGCAGCAGGGGATTTAATTCACCCCTCCACTTT
TRBV7-2,16,many,NA,TRBJ2-1,CASSLDQGLSYNEQFF,TGTGCCAGCAGCTTAGATCAGGGCCTCTCCTACAATGAGCAGTTCTTC
TRBV6-2/TRBV6-3,14,many,TRBD2,TRBJ2-1,CASRRSGGRYEQFF,TGTGCCAGCAGGCGGTCGGGGGGGCGGTATGAGCAGTTCTTC
TRBV11-1,15,few,NA,TRBJ2-5,CASRSLSGSGAAQYF,TGTGCCAGCAGATCCTTAAGCGGGTCCGGAGCGGCCCAGTACTTC
TRBV28,15,NA,TRBD1,TRBJ2-7,CASSSGTGGLYEQYF,TGTGCCAGCAGTTCCGGGACAGGGGGTTTGTACGAGCAGTACTTC
TRBV15,16,NA,TRBD2,TRBJ2-5,CATSRGLAGGQETQYF,TGTGCCACCAGCAGAGGGTTAGCGGGGGGGCAAGAGACCCAGTACTTC
TRBV5-1,14,NA,NA,TRBJ1-1,CASSLNQGGTEAFF,TGCGCCAGCAGCTTGAACCAGGGTGGCACTGAAGCTTTCTTT
TRBV5-1,15,few,NA,TRBJ2-5,CASSLLNQVGETQYF,TGCGCCAGCAGCTTGTTGAACCAGGTGGGGGAGACCCAGTACTTC
TRBV20-1,13,many,NA,TRBJ2-5,CSAGDWYQETQYF,TGCAGTGCTGGGGATTGGTACCAAGAGACCCAGTACTTC
TRBV19,17,NA,NA,TRBJ2-1,CASSIASPPVPWIEQFF,TGTGCCAGTAGTATAGCCTCACCCCCGGTTCCGTGGATTGAGCAGTTCTTC
TRBV5-1,14,many,NA,TRBJ2-5,CASSFFGSEETQYF,TGCGCCAGCAGCTTTTTTGGGAGCGAAGAGACCCAGTACTTC